These 2 T cell receptor beta chains were all obtained from the same sample, sequenced in a study of PD-L1 blockade in urothelial cancer. As to time point: pretreatment peripheral blood. Only in-frame clones appear in the TCRdb table, and some are missing; sequencing was by immunoSEQ multiplex PCR. The repertoire consists of roughly 49,000 clones, with roughly 86% occurring once and the leading ten covering roughly 22%. Source: PBMCs, taken around atezolizumab (anti-PD-L1) treatment. Every receptor here comes from a man aged 60-69 years with urothelial cancer.

The genes are TRBV5-1 and TRBJ2-7; 9 nucleotides align to TRBD1. Germline V gene lookup returns CDR1 SGHRS and CDR2 YFSETQ. Losses at the gene ends were 8 bases for V and 2 bases for J; bases not matched to a gene: 11. The length of the CDR3 is 15 residues. The CDR3 DNA sequence: TGCGCCAGTCGCACACCGGGACAGGGAACCTACGAGCAGTACTTC. It encodes CASRTPGQGTYEQYF.

The count of this clone is one. The chain links TRBV5-1 to TRBJ2-2; D possibly corresponds to TRBD2 (6 bases). The V end lost 1 base, the J end lost 5 bases, and 18 bases lay between the germline ends. In germline, CDR1 is SGHRS, CDR2 YFSETQ. The CDR3 runs 17 residues. For the CDR3, the DNA is TGCGCCAGCAGCTTGATCTGGGGGAGGTTAGGAACCGGGGAGCTGTTTTTT. It yields the protein CASSLIWGRLGTGELFF.